The next 29 T cell receptor beta chains were all read from a single sample in a study of cytomegalovirus exposure and HLA in healthy donors. The PCR contained 60 Vbeta and 13 Jbeta primers. TCRdb's table, derived via immunoSEQ multiplex PCR, lists solely in-frame clones and lacks some. The profile shows about 140,000 clones, around 57% of them singletons. Material for sequencing was PBMCs. These receptors originate from a male donor in good health and CMV-seronegative.

In regard to this clone: The junction shows a germline mismatch at one end, possibly a read error. The genes are TRBV5-6 and TRBJ1-2; D possibly corresponds to TRBD1 (6 bases). CDR1 and CDR2 (germline): SGHDT, YYEEEE. CDR3 length equals 14 residues. The DNA for the CDR3 is TGTGCCAGCAGCTTGTCGGACAGAAACTATGGCTACCCCTTC. Translated, it gives CASSLSDRNYGYPF.

The chain recombines TRBV6-5 with TRBJ1-2, with D tentatively TRBD1 (5 bases). The CDR3 runs to 14 residues. Germline V CDR1 and CDR2: MNHEY, SVGAGI. Trimming stripped 4 bases from V and 5 bases from J, with 14 bases between. CDR3 nucleotide sequence: TGTGCCAGCAGTTCCCCCAGGGCTCGATATGGCTACACCTTC. This encodes CASSSPRARYGYTF.

J is TRBJ1-5 and V is TRBV7-8; maybe TRBD1 (6 bases). Trimming removed 4 bases at V and 9 bases at J, with 10 bases between. Looked up from germline, CDR1 is SGHVS and CDR2 is FQNEAQ. This CDR3 contains 12 residues. CDR3 sequence (DNA): TGTGCCAGCAGCTCCCGGGGGGCGCCCCAGCATTTT. It translates to CASSSRGAPQHF.

The V gene is TRBV7-9, the J gene TRBJ1-1, with D possibly matching TRBD1 (5 bases). V was cut by 5 bases and J by 1 base, with 14 bases left in between. Germline V CDR1 and CDR2: SEHNR, FQNEAQ (reference sequence). The CDR3 loop spans 15 amino acids. CDR3 in DNA: TGTGCCAGCAGCGCCAGGGTATTTGAGAACACTGAAGCTTTCTTT. This sequence encodes CASSARVFENTEAFF.

The rearrangement links TRBV5-4 to TRBJ1-1; no definite D call. CDR1 is SGHNT and CDR2 is YYREEE in the germline V gene (reference sequence). CDR3 size: 16 residues. V lost 3 bases, J lost 3 bases, and 18 bases lay in between. This CDR3 is CASSSGLVVYDTEAFF. CDR3 bases: TGTGCCAGCAGCTCCGGACTAGTGGTATACGACACTGAAGCTTTCTTT.

This sequence joins TRBV4-2 and TRBJ2-1; D perhaps matches TRBD1 (5 bases). Germline lookup yields CDR1 LGHNA and CDR2 YNFKEQ. This CDR3 region has 13 residues. The V end lost 6 bases, the J end lost 5 bases, and 11 bases lay between the germline ends. CDR3 DNA sequence: TGTGCCAGCAGGTATCAGGGAAACAATGAGCAGTTCTTC. Its protein product is CASRYQGNNEQFF.

The chain has TRBV5-1 and TRBJ1-2; D unresolved. Germline CDR1 and CDR2: SGHRS and YFSETQ. V lost 0 bases, J lost 6 bases, and 9 bases lay in between. The CDR3 runs 13 residues. CDR3: CASSLADSNGYTF. Written as DNA, the CDR3 is TGCGCCAGCAGCTTGGCGGACTCTAATGGCTACACCTTC.

This clone was picked up a small number of times. The chain joins TRBV7-2 to TRBJ2-3; TRBD1 is a possible D gene (5 bases). The CDR3 runs to 16 residues. V dropped 0 bases and J dropped 2 bases, with 12 bases sitting between them. Germline CDR1 is SGHTA and CDR2 is FQGNSA. The CDR3 nucleotides read TGTGCCAGCAGCTTAGCCTGGGGCCACACCACAGATACGCAGTATTTT. Its translation: CASSLAWGHTTDTQYF.

V usage is TRBV6-5 and J usage is TRBJ1-2, with D perhaps matching TRBD1 (6 bases). V lost 5 bases to trimming and J lost 2 bases, with 12 bases between them. The CDR3 sequence is 14 residues long. The germline V gene has CDR1 MNHEY and CDR2 SVGAGI. CDR3 protein: CASSRDGQNYGYTF. The CDR3 region has the DNA TGTGCCAGCAGTAGAGATGGACAGAACTATGGCTACACCTTC.

The chain is built from TRBV6-1 and TRBJ2-7, with no clear D. CDR1 and CDR2 (germline): MNHNS, SASEGT. This CDR3 is built from 15 residues. V was pared by 6 bases and J by 3 bases, with 18 bases between. This CDR3 is CASSRPGQAGYEQYF. The DNA of the CDR3 is TGTGCCAGCAGCCGACCTGGCCAGGCCGGCTACGAGCAGTACTTC.

V usage is TRBV5-1 and J usage is TRBJ2-3; weak D call: TRBD2 (6 bases). Trimming pared 0 bases from V and 0 bases from J, leaving 11 bases between. CDR1 SGHRS and CDR2 YFSETQ come from the germline V gene. This CDR3 region has 16 residues. This CDR3 is CASSLDSGGSTDTQYF. For the CDR3, the DNA is TGCGCCAGCAGCTTGGATAGCGGCGGAAGCACAGATACGCAGTATTTT.

The chain uses TRBV4-3 and TRBJ1-1; D unresolved. Germline-derived CDR1 and CDR2 are LGHNA and YSLEER. The CDR3 covers 16 residues. V lost 0 bases and J 1 base, leaving 12 bases between the germline ends. Here the CDR3 reads CASSQDRGTQNTEAFF. In DNA form, the CDR3 reads TGCGCCAGCAGCCAAGATCGAGGCACACAGAACACTGAAGCTTTCTTT.

The chain joins TRBV7-3 to TRBJ2-7; TRBD2 matches 9 bases. This CDR3 has 16 residues. Germline V gene lookup returns CDR1 SGHTA and CDR2 FQGTGA. Trimming removed 5 bases from V and 6 bases from J; junction bases left unmatched: 14. For the CDR3, the DNA is TGTGCCAGCAGCCCGACCCCCAGCGGGGGGTTGCGCGAGCAGTACTTC. Translating it yields CASSPTPSGGLREQYF.

Here the CDR3 reads CASSPGRGARGGKLFF. The DNA for the CDR3 is TGTGCCAGCAGCCCGGGACGGGGGGCGCGCGGTGGAAAACTGTTTTTT. The rearrangement links TRBV4-2 to TRBJ1-4; a possible D gene is TRBD1 (6 bases). V dropped 4 bases and J dropped 10 bases, with 22 bases sitting between them. Looked up from germline, CDR1 is LGHNA and CDR2 is YNFKEQ. The CDR3 consists of 16 residues.

The rearrangement links TRBV5-6 to TRBJ2-1; D is unclear. Germline CDR1 is SGHDT and CDR2 is YYEEEE. Between the trimmed V and J ends, which lost 0 bases and 5 bases, there was a span of 6 bases. The CDR3 is 13 amino acids. CDR3 residues: CASSLDQDNEQFF. The CDR3 DNA reads as TGTGCCAGCAGCTTGGATCAGGACAATGAGCAGTTCTTC.

The gene calls are TRBV11-2 and TRBJ2-7; TRBD1 agrees at 8 bases. The V segment lost 4 bases and the J segment 4 bases; nucleotides outside the gene matches: 9. The CDR3 consists of 15 residues. Germline V lookup: CDR1 SGHAT, CDR2 FQNNGV. Here the CDR3 DNA reads TGTGCCAGCAGCTACCAAGGACAGGGCGGGTACGAGCAGTACTTC. The encoded protein is CASSYQGQGGYEQYF.

The chain employs TRBV10-3 and TRBJ2-7; 7 bases agree with TRBD1. This CDR3 spans 12 amino acids. Germline assignment: CDR1 ENHRY and CDR2 SYGVKD. Trimming removed 6 bases from V and 3 bases from J; junction bases left unmatched: 2. The CDR3 reads CAIRRDSYEQYF. DNA for the CDR3: TGTGCCATCAGAAGGGACAGCTACGAGCAGTACTTC.

The V and J genes are TRBV5-6 and TRBJ1-1, with 7 bases identical to TRBD1. V lost 5 bases and J lost 10; bases outside the gene matches: 8. CDR3 length equals 12 residues. Germline V gene sequence: CDR1 SGHDT, CDR2 YYEEEE. The CDR3 DNA reads TGTGCCAGCAGTCCCAACAGGGGAGGAGCTTTCTTT. As protein: CASSPNRGGAFF.

V gene TRBV7-2 combines with J gene TRBJ2-7; 9 nucleotides agree with TRBD2. Germline CDR1 SGHTA, CDR2 FQGNSA. This CDR3 has 12 amino acids. Losses at the gene ends were 2 bases for V and 7 bases for J; bases not matched to a gene: 0. The CDR3 spells CASSLLAGEQYF. CDR3 bases: TGTGCCAGCAGCTTACTAGCGGGAGAGCAGTACTTC.

Comments on this clone: The germline gene is not matched at one end of the junction; a read error may be the cause. V and J are TRBV25-1 and TRBJ1-1; D perhaps matches TRBD1 (6 bases). Germline lookup yields CDR1 MGHDK and CDR2 SYGVNS. The CDR3 contains 14 residues. The CDR3 reads CAGSGPGHDTEAFF. The CDR3 nucleotides are TGTGCCGGCAGTGGACCGGGACACGACACTGAAGCTTTCTTT.

This chain connects TRBV19 to TRBJ2-5; a possible D gene is TRBD1 (6 bases). The length of the CDR3 is 15 residues. CDR1 and CDR2 (germline): LNHDA, SQIVND (reference sequence). V dropped 1 base and J dropped 3 bases, with 12 bases sitting between them. The CDR3 region is CASSIGSGQKETQYF. CDR3 coding DNA: TGTGCCAGTAGTATAGGATCCGGACAGAAAGAGACCCAGTACTTC.

This rearrangement joins TRBV15 to TRBJ2-1; 7 positions agree with TRBD2. In germline, CDR1 is LNHNV, CDR2 YYDKDF (reference sequence). The J segment lost 4 bases and the V segment lost 2 bases, leaving 17 bases of the junction unmatched. The CDR3 runs to 19 residues. The CDR3 bases are TGTGCCACCAGCAGACTTATCGCCGGGGGGTCATGGGGTTACAATGAGCAGTTCTTC. Amino acids: CATSRLIAGGSWGYNEQFF.

The chain links TRBV5-4 to TRBJ1-2, with D possibly being TRBD1 (6 bases). From germline, CDR1 is SGHNT and CDR2 YYREEE (reference sequence). This CDR3 has 13 residues. Trimming left V 4 bases short and J 3 bases short, with 10 bases between. DNA of the CDR3: TGTGCCAGCAGCGTAGGACAGTACTATGGCTACACCTTC. The encoded protein is CASSVGQYYGYTF.

This chain links TRBV7-6 with TRBJ2-1, with 7 bases fitting TRBD2. CDR3 length: 16 residues. V lost 4 bases and J lost 6; bases outside the gene matches: 12. Germline V gives CDR1 SGHVS, CDR2 FNYEAQ. CDR3 in DNA: TGTGCCAGCAGCTCCCCGGGCCTAGGCGGGGGCAATGAGCAGTTCTTC. Its protein is CASSSPGLGGGNEQFF.

The V call is TRBV15, the J call TRBJ1-4; D gene uncertain. Germline-derived CDR1 and CDR2 are LNHNV and YYDKDF (reference sequence). This CDR3 comprises 13 residues. Trimming removed 5 bases at V and 2 bases at J, with 6 bases between. DNA for the CDR3: TGTGCCACCAGCCGCACTACTAATGAAAAACTGTTTTTT. The encoded protein is CATSRTTNEKLFF.

This clone was counted a single time. The V gene is TRBV10-3, the J gene TRBJ1-1, with 8 bases fitting TRBD1. Germline V gene data show CDR1 as ENHRY and CDR2 as SYGVKD. CDR3 length: 11 amino acids. J gave up 8 bases and V 6 bases, and 2 bases lay outside the gene matches. CDR3 sequence: CAIRRQGEAFF. The CDR3 DNA reads as TGTGCCATCAGAAGACAGGGGGAAGCTTTCTTT.

The chain recombines TRBV4-2 with TRBJ1-5; TRBD1 is a possible D gene (6 bases). Germline assignment: CDR1 LGHNA and CDR2 YNFKEQ. This CDR3 region has 14 residues. V lost 5 bases to trimming and J lost 5 bases, with 13 bases between them. CDR3 bases: TGTGCCAGCAGCGCCCACAGGGTGGATCAGCCCCAGCATTTT. Its protein product is CASSAHRVDQPQHF.

The chain couples TRBV6-1 to TRBJ1-1; D not resolved. Per the germline V gene, CDR1 is MNHNS and CDR2 is SASEGT. V lost 4 bases and J lost 1, with 13 bases in between. CDR3 size: 15 residues. The CDR3 DNA is TGTGCCAGCAGTGGACCAAAGAGGCCGAACACTGAAGCTTTCTTT. This sequence encodes CASSGPKRPNTEAFF.

The rearrangement uses TRBV10-3 and TRBJ2-1; D gene unclear. V shed 0 bases and J shed 0 bases, with 12 bases lying between them. The CDR3 loop spans 17 amino acids. The V gene's germline CDR1 is ENHRY and CDR2 SYGVKD. The DNA of the CDR3 is TGTGCCATCAGTGAGTCGAAAATTGCCAGCTCCTACAATGAGCAGTTCTTC. Translating it yields CAISESKIASSYNEQFF.